The present entry profiles one TCR beta chain with its context. As yet, its antigen is unknown. This sample stems from a study of beta chain features in type 1 diabetes. Study-wide findings and caveats: Significant though moderate, a shortening of TCRB CDR3s appeared in all four CD4+ subsets of Type 1 diabetes patients. For patients, the naive, central memory and Treg TCRB repertoires appeared more alike than for healthy donors.

The V gene lost 0 bases and the J gene lost 7 bases, with 6 bases spanning the gap. The CDR3 covers 12 residues. In germline, CDR1 is SGHDT, CDR2 YYEEEE. The authors reverse transcribed all of the isolated RNA, so sequencing captured expressed TCRB transcripts. Measured with immunoSEQ multiplex PCR; TCRdb has only the in-frame clones, and not every one. The sample has hundreds of thousands of clones, under 8.5% seen once; the top ten hold less than 0.5%. Sorting with CD45RO/CCR7/CD25/CD127/CD95/CD27 yielded naive, central memory, regulatory and stem-like memory CD4+ cells. This sequence originates from a young woman in good health. J is TRBJ2-3 and V is TRBV5-6; no definite D call. Input material: central memory CD4+ T cells from blood. The CDR3 DNA is TGTGCCAGCAGCTTGGGGGGAAATACGCAGTATTTT. This sequence encodes CASSLGGNTQYF.